This entry describes one TCR beta chain. The germline gives CDR1 SGHRS, CDR2 YFSETQ. V shed 5 bases, J shed 5 bases, and the junction held 12 bases outside the gene matches. CDR3 length: 17 residues. The entry originates in a study of blood T cell repertoires in COVID-19. The wider study: PBMCs, B-cell-depleted T cells, or T cells were the source of the cDNA or gDNA that made up the material.

Participants were aged about 18 to 90 years, lived in under 25 US areas, and enrolled virtually. Assay: immunoSEQ multiplex PCR; the TCRdb copy retains only in-frame clones and omits some. Of approximately 250,000 clones listed, 85% to 95% are singletons. Sequencing used PBMCs or T cells enriched from blood (not recorded which). The chain combines TRBV5-1 with TRBJ2-2, with 10 bases aligning to TRBD2. The clonotype originates from a man aged 40-50 years who had been exposed to COVID-19. In DNA form, the CDR3 reads TGCGCCAGCAGATATGGACTAGCGGCGTCCGCGACCGGGGAGCTGTTTTTT. Translated, it gives CASRYGLAASATGELFF.